This paragraph reports one T cell receptor beta chain. The CDR3 is made up of 16 amino acids. V lost 0 bases, J lost 2 bases, and 8 bases lay in between. CDR1 is LGHNA and CDR2 is YSLEER in the germline V gene. The age range of participants was roughly 18 to 90 years, with residence in fewer than 25 US areas. Cohort placement rested on clinical history that participants reported themselves. A PCR-confirmed or clinician-diagnosed COVID-19 case had contacted exposed participants within 2 weeks of entry. Measured with immunoSEQ multiplex PCR; TCRdb has only the in-frame clones, and not every one. Here the sample spans 150,000 to 200,000 clones, approximately 80% being singletons. This record belongs to a study of blood T cell repertoires in COVID-19. About the study: Sources were T cells, B-cell-depleted T cells, or PBMCs; the material itself was cDNA or gDNA.

The sample taken for sequencing was PBMCs or T cells enriched from blood (not recorded which). This sequence was found in a man aged 65 to 79 who had been exposed to COVID-19. The rearrangement links TRBV4-3 to TRBJ2-6, with a tentative D call TRBD1 (5 bases). The CDR3 sequence is CASSQESGPGANVLTF. The CDR3 DNA sequence: TGCGCCAGCAGCCAAGAATCAGGGCCTGGGGCCAACGTCCTGACTTTC.